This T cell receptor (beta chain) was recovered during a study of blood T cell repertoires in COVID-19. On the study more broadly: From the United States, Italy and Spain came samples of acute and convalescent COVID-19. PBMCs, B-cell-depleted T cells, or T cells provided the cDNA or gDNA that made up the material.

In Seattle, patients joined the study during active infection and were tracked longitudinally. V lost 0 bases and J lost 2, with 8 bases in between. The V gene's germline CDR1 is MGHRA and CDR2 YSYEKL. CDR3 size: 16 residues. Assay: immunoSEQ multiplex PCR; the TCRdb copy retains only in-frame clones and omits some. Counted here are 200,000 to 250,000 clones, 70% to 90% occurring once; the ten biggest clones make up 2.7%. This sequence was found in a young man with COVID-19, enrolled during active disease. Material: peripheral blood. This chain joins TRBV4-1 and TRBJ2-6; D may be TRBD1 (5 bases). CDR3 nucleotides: TGCGCCAGCAGCCAAGAAGGGGAAACTGGGGCCAACGTCCTGACTTTC. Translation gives CASSQEGETGANVLTF.